This TCR beta chain was sequenced in a study of technical replicates of blood from a handful of donors. Sequenced by immunoSEQ multiplex PCR; TCRdb stores in-frame clones only, minus some. The top ten hold about 0.27% of the sample, which has 80,000 to 100,000 clones, roughly 94% seen once. The CDR3 is made up of 17 amino acids. CDR1 and CDR2 (germline): MGHRA, YSYEKL. V lost 4 bases, J lost 3 bases, and 22 bases lay in between. The TCR originated in a human donor in good health. Material: T cells isolated from PBMCs. The chain carries TRBV4-1 and TRBJ2-7; D is possibly TRBD2 (5 bases). The CDR3 bases are TGCGCCAGCAGCCCCAATGACGGGGAACATTCTCACTACGAGCAGTACTTC. This encodes CASSPNDGEHSHYEQYF.